A single sample gave rise to the 5 T cell receptor beta chains below, sequenced in a study of cytomegalovirus exposure and HLA in healthy donors. It was with 60 Vbeta and 13 Jbeta primers that the PCR ran. Profiled with immunoSEQ multiplex PCR; TCRdb holds only in-frame clones, not every one. The sample shows approximately 160,000 clones, just over 70% of them seen only once. Sequencing was performed on PBMCs. The receptors stem from a man younger than 35 in good health and CMV-seropositive.

J is TRBJ2-5 and V is TRBV2; 10 bases are a match to TRBD2. This CDR3 spans 16 amino acids. Per germline, CDR1 SNHLY and CDR2 FYNNEI. V lost 3 bases and J lost 4; bases outside the gene matches: 8. DNA of the CDR3: TGTGCCAGCAGTGAGCCCCAGCGGGGGGGCGTAGAGACCCAGTACTTC. It codes for CASSEPQRGGVETQYF.

This chain joins TRBV7-9 and TRBJ2-7; 7 bases fit TRBD2. The CDR3 has 16 amino acids. The J segment lost 1 base and the V segment lost 8 bases, leaving 14 bases of the junction unmatched. The germline V gene has CDR1 SEHNR and CDR2 FQNEAQ (reference sequence). The CDR3 nucleotides read TGTGCCAGCTGCGAGCGACTGCCGGGAGGATCCTACGAGCAGTACGTC. It yields the protein CASCERLPGGSYEQYV.

The CDR3 DNA is TGCGCCAGCAGCTTGGATAGCCTCTATGGCTACACCTTC. This sequence encodes CASSLDSLYGYTF. The J gene is TRBJ1-2, the V gene TRBV5-1; D gene ambiguous. V lost 0 bases and J 4 bases, leaving 7 bases between the germline ends. This CDR3 has 13 amino acids. Germline CDR1 SGHRS, CDR2 YFSETQ.

This chain connects TRBV5-1 to TRBJ2-1; TRBD2 is a possible D gene (6 bases). Germline CDR1 reads SGHRS; CDR2 reads YFSETQ. The CDR3 loop spans 15 amino acids. Trimming left V 7 bases short and J 1 base short, with 15 bases between. The CDR3 bases are TGCGCCAGCTCTGAGTGGGGGGAGTCCTACAATGAGCAGTTCTTC. Translating gives CASSEWGESYNEQFF.

This chain connects TRBV15 to TRBJ2-3, with TRBD2 matching over 9 bases. CDR3 length: 14 residues. With V trimmed by 8 bases and J by 6 bases, 9 bases remained unmatched. Germline-derived CDR1 and CDR2 are LNHNV and YYDKDF (reference sequence). As DNA, the CDR3 is TGTGCCACCCGACTAGCGGCGGGACCGGATACGCAGTATTTT. It specifies CATRLAAGPDTQYF. Supplemented by reference TRBV15 and TRBJ2-3, the full variable domain reads DAMVIQNPRYQVTQFGKPVTLSCSQTLNHNVMYWYQQKSSQAPKLLFHYYDKDFNNEADTPDNFQSRRPNTSFCFLDIRSPGLGDTAMYLCATRLAAGPDTQYFGPGTRLTVL.